This TCR beta chain is from a study of blood T cells in healthy people across ages. Study-level background: T cells yielded about one barcoded beta molecule per two cells through template switching.

A sample-barcoded 5' primer and a J-beta primer mix were used in a second PCR of roughly 7 to 11 cycles. The template-switch adaptor, which had 12 random nucleotides, put a tag on each cDNA molecule. One entry per CDR3 protein results from TCRdb running MiXCR on the 5' RACE reads. The sample shows 700,000 or so distinct CDR3 sequences, 22% of them seen only once. The germline CDR1 and CDR2 sequences are LNHDA and SQIVND (reference sequence). The CDR3 runs to 17 residues. Trimming took 2 bases from V and 0 from J; bases not matched to a gene: 4. Healthy individuals of Caucasian origin from Russia, aged roughly 6 to 90, served as donors.

The chain recombines TRBV19 with TRBJ2-3; 11 bases align to TRBD2. The sample consisted of blood. The receptor comes from a man aged 70-80 years in good health. The CDR3 DNA reads TGTGCCAGTAGTATAATGGGACTAGCGGCTAGCACAGATACGCAGTATTTT. Protein product: CASSIMGLAASTDTQYF.